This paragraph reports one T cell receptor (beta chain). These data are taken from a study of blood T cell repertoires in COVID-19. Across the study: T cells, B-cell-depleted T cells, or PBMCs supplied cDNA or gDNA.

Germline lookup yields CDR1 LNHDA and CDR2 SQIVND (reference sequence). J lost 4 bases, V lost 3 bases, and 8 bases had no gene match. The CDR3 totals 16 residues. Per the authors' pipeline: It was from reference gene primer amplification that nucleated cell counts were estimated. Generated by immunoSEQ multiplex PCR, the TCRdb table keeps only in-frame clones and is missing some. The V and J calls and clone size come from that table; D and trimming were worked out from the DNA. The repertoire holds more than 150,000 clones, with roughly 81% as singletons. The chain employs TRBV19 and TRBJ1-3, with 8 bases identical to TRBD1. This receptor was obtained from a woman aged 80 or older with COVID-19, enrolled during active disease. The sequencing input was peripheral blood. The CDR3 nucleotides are TGTGCCAGTAGTATTTCTCGGACAGGGCCAGGAAACACCATATATTTT. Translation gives CASSISRTGPGNTIYF. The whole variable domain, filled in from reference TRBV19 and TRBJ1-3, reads DGGITQSPKYLFRKEGQNVTLSCEQNLNHDAMYWYRQDPGQGLRLIYYSQIVNDFQKGDIAEGYSVSREKKESFPLTVTSAQKNPTAFYLCASSISRTGPGNTIYFGEGSWLTVV.